The 8 T cell receptor beta chains below come from one sample, sequenced in a study of T cell responses to AZD1222 COVID-19 vaccine. Some clones are missing from TCRdb's copy, which holds only in-frame ones; the method was immunoSEQ multiplex PCR. This sample has 95,000 to 120,000 clones; more than 70% occur once, and the top ten carry under 4%. The material was peripheral blood, obtained on day 0 of AZD1222 vaccination. These receptors originate from an adult in good health.

Turning to this clone: Other DNA sequences within the sample encode an identical CDR3. The rearrangement links TRBV6-5 to TRBJ1-1; D unresolved. V was pared by 0 bases and J by 5 bases, with 7 bases between. The germline V gene has CDR1 MNHEY and CDR2 SVGAGI. The CDR3 totals 13 residues. The CDR3 is CASSYSSVTEAFF. Written as DNA, the CDR3 is TGTGCCAGCAGTTACTCGTCCGTGACTGAAGCTTTCTTT.

This sequence joins TRBV7-2 and TRBJ1-5; 7 bases agree with TRBD1. Unmatched junction bases numbered 4, after V lost 5 bases and J lost 0 bases. The CDR3 loop spans 15 amino acids. Germline CDR1 is SGHTA and CDR2 is FQGNSA. This CDR3 reads CASSLRQGSNQPQHF. CDR3 sequence (DNA): TGTGCCAGCAGCCTACGACAGGGTAGCAATCAGCCCCAGCATTTT.

This clone was recorded a few times. The chain combines TRBV5-1 with TRBJ1-4; 9 bases are a match to TRBD1. From germline, CDR1 is SGHRS and CDR2 YFSETQ. V was clipped by 1 base and J by 6 bases; unmatched bases: 4. This CDR3 comprises 15 residues. The CDR3 loop reads CASSLMGQGHEKLFF. DNA for the CDR3: TGCGCCAGCAGCTTGATGGGACAGGGACATGAAAAACTGTTTTTT.

The rearrangement links TRBV3-1 (or the pseudogene TRBV3-2) to TRBJ2-5; 9 bases match TRBD2. CDR1 is LGHDT and CDR2 is YNNKEL in the germline V gene (reference sequence). The V segment lost 2 bases and the J segment 8 bases; nucleotides outside the gene matches: 6. This CDR3 is 14 amino acids long. In nucleotides, the CDR3 is TGTGCCAGCAGCCAAATGGCTAGCGGGGAAACCCAGTACTTC. Protein: CASSQMASGETQYF.

In DNA, the CDR3 is TGTGCCAGCAGCGCCCGACAGGGAAAGACAGATACGCAGTATTTT. As protein: CASSARQGKTDTQYF. The genes are TRBV9 and TRBJ2-3; 7 bases match TRBD1. CDR3 length: 15 residues. Germline CDR1 and CDR2: SGDLS and YYNGEE. The V segment lost 3 bases and the J segment 3 bases; nucleotides outside the gene matches: 7.

The chain joins TRBV2 to TRBJ2-1; D is uncertain. This CDR3 has 16 amino acids. Germline assignment: CDR1 SNHLY and CDR2 FYNNEI. V lost 5 bases and J 5 bases, leaving 19 bases between the germline ends. DNA of the CDR3: TGTGCCAGCAGTAGCACGTCCCAGGCTCGAAACAATGAGCAGTTCTTC. Translating it yields CASSSTSQARNNEQFF.

This chain links TRBV24-1 with TRBJ2-7; 10 bases map to TRBD1. V lost 3 bases to trimming and J lost 3 bases; unmatched junction nucleotides: 10. This CDR3 region has 17 residues. CDR1 is KGHDR and CDR2 is SFDVKD in the germline V gene. The chain's CDR3 is CATSDQPGQGPYYEQYF. The DNA for the CDR3 is TGTGCCACCAGTGATCAGCCGGGACAGGGGCCCTACTACGAGCAGTACTTC.

V and J are TRBV21-1 and TRBJ1-4. TRBV21-1 is a pseudogene segment. CDR3 length: 16 residues. The CDR3 is CASGLMKPKDREKLFF. The CDR3 DNA sequence: TGTGCCAGCGGCCTGATGAAGCCTAAAGATCGTGAAAAACTGTTTTTT.